Presented here are 23 T cell receptor beta chains from one specimen sequenced in a study of T-cell reconstitution after alpha-beta-depleted transplantation in children. Construction of the TCRbeta library involved unique molecular identifiers. TCRdb re-called the PCR reads with MiXCR, one entry per CDR3 protein. The sample consists of under 400,000 distinct CDR3 sequences, 23% of them appearing once. The specimen was PBMCs, mostly from graft donor cells, collected 180 days after TCRalphabeta/CD19-depleted stem cell transplant. The receptors come from a male patient younger than 18 who had a stem cell transplant for acute lymphoblastic leukemia, so the T cells may come from the graft donor.

The genes are TRBV11-2 and TRBJ1-5; no clear D gene. Trimming removed 7 bases from V and 0 bases from J, with 10 bases in between. Germline values: CDR1 SGHAT, CDR2 FQNNGV. The CDR3 covers 14 residues. CDR3 sequence: CASTLVDSNQPQHF. The CDR3 DNA is TGTGCCAGCACCCTGGTCGATAGCAATCAGCCCCAGCATTTT.

This chain connects TRBV9 to TRBJ1-1; D is unresolved. Germline loops: CDR1 SGDLS, CDR2 YYNGEE. The CDR3 consists of 13 residues. Trimming took 4 bases from V and 8 from J, leaving 15 bases between them. CDR3 DNA: TGTGCCAGCAGCCCCGCAGCCCCCTCCGAAGCTTTCTTT. Translated, it gives CASSPAAPSEAFF.

The chain couples TRBV7-6 to TRBJ1-2; 7 bases are a match to TRBD1. The CDR3 totals 15 residues. CDR1 is SGHVS, CDR2 FNYEAQ, per germline. The ends lost 4 bases at V and 3 bases at J; junction bases unmatched: 8. The CDR3 protein is CASSSYRGRDYGYTF. CDR3 nucleotides: TGTGCCAGCAGCTCCTACAGGGGTAGGGACTATGGCTACACCTTC. Using reference TRBV7-6 and TRBJ1-2 for the parts outside the CDR3, the full variable domain is GAGVSQSPRYKVTKRGQDVALRCDPISGHVSLYWYRQALGQGPEFLTYFNYEAQQDKSGLPNDRFSAERPEGSISTLTIQRTEQRDSAMYRCASSSYRGRDYGYTFGSGTRLTVV.

The chain combines TRBV11-2 with TRBJ2-7; 14 bases align to TRBD2. CDR3 length equals 17 residues. Trimming took 5 bases from V and 0 from J; bases not matched to a gene: 6. CDR1 SGHAT and CDR2 FQNNGV come from the germline V gene. The CDR3 DNA follows: TGTGCCAGCAGCCACCGACTAGCGGGAGGGAGCTCCTACGAGCAGTACTTC. Amino acids: CASSHRLAGGSSYEQYF.

This clonotype was observed a few times. The genes are TRBV29-1 and TRBJ2-1, with D possibly matching TRBD2 (7 bases). Trimming shortened V by 3 bases and J by 7 bases, and 16 bases separated the two germline ends. The CDR3 contains 14 residues. The V gene's germline CDR1 is SQVTM and CDR2 ANQGSEA. The CDR3 spells CSVDRGGRGNEQFF. The CDR3 DNA is TGCAGCGTTGATAGGGGAGGGAGGGGGAATGAGCAGTTCTTC.

This clonotype was picked up a small number of times. The V call is TRBV27, the J call TRBJ1-5; 9 bases map to TRBD1. V lost 4 bases, J lost 6 bases, and 4 bases stayed unmatched. There are 14 residues in the CDR3. Germline values: CDR1 MNHEY, CDR2 SMNVEV (reference sequence). DNA of the CDR3: TGTGCCAGCAGTTCCCGGGACAGGGCTCAGCCCCAGCATTTT. It encodes CASSSRDRAQPQHF.

V and J are TRBV6-5 and TRBJ2-7; 9 positions match TRBD2. The CDR3 is 14 amino acids. Trimming removed 2 bases from V and 2 bases from J; junction bases left unmatched: 1. Per germline, CDR1 MNHEY and CDR2 SVGAGI. In DNA form, the CDR3 reads TGTGCCAGCAGTTACGCTAGCGGGGCCTACGAGCAGTACTTC. It encodes CASSYASGAYEQYF.

This clonotype has at least ten counts. J is TRBJ1-1 and V is TRBV29-1; D gene uncertain. V was trimmed by 4 bases and J by 0 bases, leaving 9 bases between them. Germline CDR1 is SQVTM and CDR2 is ANQGSEA. CDR3 size: 13 residues. The CDR3 reads CSVVRDMNTEAFF. The CDR3 bases are TGCAGCGTTGTGAGAGACATGAACACTGAAGCTTTCTTT.

The table lists this clonotype with a few counts. V and J are TRBV7-6 and TRBJ2-5; 9 bases fit TRBD1. CDR3 length equals 16 residues. The junction had 4 bases not matched to a gene; V was cut back by 1 base and J by 1 base. CDR1 and CDR2 from the germline V gene are SGHVS and FNYEAQ. CDR3 DNA sequence: TGTGCCAGCAGCTTAGATGTGACAGGGGGCCAAGAGACCCAGTACTTC. Amino acid sequence: CASSLDVTGGQETQYF.

This clonotype was detected a few times. The V gene is TRBV27, the J gene TRBJ2-7; 8 bases agree with TRBD1. The germline CDR1 and CDR2 sequences are MNHEY and SMNVEV (reference sequence). Trimming cost V 6 bases and J 0 bases; bases outside gene matches: 4. This CDR3 has 14 amino acids. For the CDR3, the DNA is TGTGCCAGCAGCTTGACAGGGGACTCCTACGAGCAGTACTTC. Translated, it gives CASSLTGDSYEQYF.

Notes on this clonotype: Being one base from a much bigger clone, this may be a read error. The rearrangement uses TRBV5-6 and TRBJ2-5, with D perhaps TRBD1 (6 bases). CDR1 SGHDT and CDR2 YYEEEE come from the germline V gene. The CDR3 is 13 amino acids. V lost 4 bases and J 1 base, leaving 8 bases between the germline ends. CDR3 protein: CASSPDSQETQYF. In nucleotides, the CDR3 is TGTGCCAGCAGCCCGGACAGCCAAGAGACCCAGTACTTC. Together with reference TRBV5-6 and TRBJ2-5, the CDR3 gives the full variable domain: DAGVTQSPTHLIKTRGQQVTLRCSPKSGHDTVSWYQQALGQGPQFIFQYYEEEERQRGNFPDRFSGHQFPNYSSELNVNALLLGDSALYLCASSPDSQETQYFGPGTRLLVL.

The V and J genes are TRBV11-2 and TRBJ2-3; TRBD2 is a possible D gene (6 bases). The CDR3 sequence is 17 residues long. CDR1 is SGHAT and CDR2 is FQNNGV in the germline V gene. Trimming stripped 4 bases from V and 2 bases from J, with 19 bases between. CDR3 nucleotide sequence: TGTGCCAGCAGCTCCCACGGTGTTAGGAGGGTCACAGATACGCAGTATTTT. This encodes CASSSHGVRRVTDTQYF.

V is TRBV10-3 and J is TRBJ2-1; 11 positions agree with TRBD2. The V gene end was trimmed by 7 bases and the J gene end by 9 bases; junction bases not matched to a gene: 8. The CDR3 consists of 14 residues. Germline V gives CDR1 ENHRY, CDR2 SYGVKD. CDR3 residues: CAIKGLADTTEQFF. Here the CDR3 DNA reads TGTGCCATCAAGGGACTAGCGGATACCACTGAGCAGTTCTTC.

Details on this clonotype: A junction boundary mismatches the germline segment, possibly from a read error. The chain is built from TRBV12-3 or TRBV12-4 and TRBJ1-3; D gene uncertain. The CDR3 loop spans 14 amino acids. This CDR3 is CAISPWTRSDVIYF. The CDR3 DNA follows: TGTGCCATCAGTCCTTGGACCCGGTCGGACGTTATATATTTT.

This chain links TRBV20-1 with TRBJ1-5, with D perhaps TRBD1 (6 bases). The CDR3 sequence is 15 residues long. The V gene's germline CDR1 is DFQATT and CDR2 SNEGSKA (reference sequence). As DNA, the CDR3 is TGCAGCGCCCTACAGGGAGCCTCTAGCAATCAGCCCCAGCATTTT. Its translation is CSALQGASSNQPQHF.

This clonotype was observed a few times. This chain links TRBV29-1 with TRBJ2-1, with 7 bases matching TRBD1. This CDR3 contains 15 residues. Germline CDR1 reads SQVTM; CDR2 reads ANQGSEA. Unmatched junction bases numbered 16, after V lost 4 bases and J lost 10 bases. The CDR3 region is CSVGGGATGAWEQFF. The CDR3 DNA sequence: TGCAGCGTTGGAGGTGGGGCTACAGGGGCGTGGGAGCAGTTCTTC.

This clonotype was counted ten times or more. The CDR3 region has the DNA TGTGCCAGCAGTTACTCGACTAGCGGAAACACAGATACGCAGTATTTT. This codes for CASSYSTSGNTDTQYF. V and J are TRBV6-5 and TRBJ2-3; 9 nucleotides agree with TRBD2. Trimming removed 0 bases from V and 2 bases from J; junction bases left unmatched: 3. The CDR3 consists of 16 residues. The germline V gene encodes CDR1 MNHEY and CDR2 SVGAGI.

The chain joins TRBV3-1 to TRBJ2-2; D unresolved. V was pared by 3 bases and J by 1 base, with 21 bases between. CDR1 is LGHDT and CDR2 is YNNKEL in the germline V gene (reference sequence). The CDR3 has 19 residues. CDR3 in amino acids: CASSHAYPSRMGNTGELFF. CDR3 DNA sequence: TGTGCCAGCAGCCACGCCTATCCTTCTAGGATGGGGAACACCGGGGAGCTGTTTTTT. Looking up the rest from reference TRBV3-1 and TRBJ2-2 gives the full variable domain: DTAVSQTPKYLVTQMGNDKSIKCEQNLGHDTMYWYKQDSKKFLKIMFSYNNKELIINETVPNRFSPKSPDKAHLNLHINSLELGDSAVYFCASSHAYPSRMGNTGELFFGEGSRLTVL.

The rearrangement links TRBV20-1 to TRBJ2-4, with 9 bases aligning to TRBD2. With V trimmed by 0 bases and J by 2 bases, 5 bases remained unmatched. Germline values: CDR1 DFQATT, CDR2 SNEGSKA (reference sequence). The CDR3 is 16 amino acids. CDR3 nucleotide sequence: TGCAGTGCTAGAGATTCGTCTAGCGGGACCAAAAACATTCAGTACTTC. It encodes CSARDSSSGTKNIQYF.

This clonotype has only a few counts. The J gene is TRBJ2-1, the V gene TRBV24-1, with 7 bases aligning to TRBD1. There are 17 residues in the CDR3. The germline gives CDR1 KGHDR, CDR2 SFDVKD. Germline trimming cut 4 bases from V and 0 bases from J; bases unmatched to any gene: 8. The CDR3 DNA is TGTGCCACCAGTGACTACAGGGGTGCTACCTCCTACAATGAGCAGTTCTTC. This codes for CATSDYRGATSYNEQFF.

This clonotype is a singleton in its sample. J is TRBJ2-1 and V is TRBV7-3, with TRBD2 matching 8 bases. Germline CDR1 is SGHTA and CDR2 is FQGTGA. This CDR3 is built from 17 residues. V gave up 1 base and J gave up 7 bases; unmatched junction bases: 12. This chain's CDR3 is CASSLRSGGLGTNEQFF. In DNA, the CDR3 is TGTGCCAGCAGCTTAAGGTCCGGGGGACTAGGGACAAATGAGCAGTTCTTC.

This clonotype was observed a handful of times. V usage is TRBV27 and J usage is TRBJ2-5; no firm D call. Germline V gives CDR1 MNHEY, CDR2 SMNVEV (reference sequence). The CDR3 is 11 residues long. Between the trimmed V and J ends, which lost 3 bases and 6 bases, there was a span of 5 bases. The CDR3 DNA reads TGTGCCAGCAGTTTGGGAAAGACCCAGTACTTC. It is translated as CASSLGKTQYF.

Ten or more counts support this clonotype. The gene calls are TRBV5-1 and TRBJ2-5; 10 nucleotides agree with TRBD1. The germline gives CDR1 SGHRS, CDR2 YFSETQ. The CDR3 has 16 residues. V dropped 2 bases and J dropped 6; count of bases not matched to a gene: 10. The CDR3 nucleotides read TGCGCCAGCAGCTTAACCGGGACAGGGGTTACAAAGACCCAGTACTTC. As protein: CASSLTGTGVTKTQYF. Based on the CDR3 plus reference TRBV5-1 and TRBJ2-5, the full variable domain is KAGVTQTPRYLIKTRGQQVTLSCSPISGHRSVSWYQQTPGQGLQFLFEYFSETQRNKGNFPGRFSGRQFSNSRSEMNVSTLELGDSALYLCASSLTGTGVTKTQYFGPGTRLLVL.